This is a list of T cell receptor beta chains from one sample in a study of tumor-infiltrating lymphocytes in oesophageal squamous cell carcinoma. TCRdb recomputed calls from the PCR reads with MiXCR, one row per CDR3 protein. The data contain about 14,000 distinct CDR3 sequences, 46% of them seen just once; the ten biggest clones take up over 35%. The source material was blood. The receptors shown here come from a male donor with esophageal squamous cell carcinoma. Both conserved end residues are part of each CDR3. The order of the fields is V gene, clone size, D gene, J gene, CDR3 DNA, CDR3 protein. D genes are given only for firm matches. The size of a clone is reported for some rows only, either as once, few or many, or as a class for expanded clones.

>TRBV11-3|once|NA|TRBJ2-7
TGTGCCAGCAGCTCTAAACCAGGGGTCGAGCAGTACTTC
CASSSKPGVEQYF
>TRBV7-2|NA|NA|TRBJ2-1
TGTGCCAGCAGAGACGGGACTCGAGAGCAGTTCTTC
CASRDGTREQFF
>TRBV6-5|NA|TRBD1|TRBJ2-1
TGTGCCAGCAGTGAAGGACAGGCCGGTAGAAATGAGCAGTTCTTC
CASSEGQAGRNEQFF
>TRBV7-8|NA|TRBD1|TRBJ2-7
TGTGCCAGCAGCAAGGGGTACGGGACAGAGACATATTACAATGAGCAGTACTTC
CASSKGYGTETYYNEQYF
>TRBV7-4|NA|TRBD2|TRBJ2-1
TGTGCCAGCAGCCCGGGACTAGTGAGCAATGAGCAGTTCTTC
CASSPGLVSNEQFF
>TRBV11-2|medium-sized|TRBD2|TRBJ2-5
TGTGCCAGCAGCTTATCCACTAGCGTGGAGACCCAGTACTTC
CASSLSTSVETQYF
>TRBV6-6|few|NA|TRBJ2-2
TGTGCCAGCAGTTACTTGGGGGACCCGAACACCGGGGAGCTGTTTTTT
CASSYLGDPNTGELFF
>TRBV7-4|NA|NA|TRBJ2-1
TGTGCCAGCAGCTTAGCGTCGCTAGCGGAGCAGTTCTTC
CASSLASLAEQFF
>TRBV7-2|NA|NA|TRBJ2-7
TGTGCCAGCAGGGGCGGACTAAAGGGCGAGCAGTACTTC
CASRGGLKGEQYF
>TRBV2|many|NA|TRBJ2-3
TGTGCCAGCAGAAGACTAGTGGATGATACGCAGTATTTT
CASRRLVDDTQYF
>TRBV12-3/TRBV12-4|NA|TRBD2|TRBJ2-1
TGTGCCAGCAGTTTGGGTAGCGGGTCCTACAATGAGCAGTTCTTC
CASSLGSGSYNEQFF
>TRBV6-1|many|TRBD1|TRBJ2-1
TGTGCCAGCAGTAACCAACAGGGGGCGCGGCAGTTCTTC
CASSNQQGARQFF
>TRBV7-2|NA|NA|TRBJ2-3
TGTGCCAGCAGCTTAGTAACTAAAACAGATACGCAGTATTTT
CASSLVTKTDTQYF
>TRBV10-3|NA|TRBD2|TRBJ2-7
TGTGCCATCAGTGAGTCGAGACTAGCGGGGAGCGTTTTCTTC
CAISESRLAGSVFF
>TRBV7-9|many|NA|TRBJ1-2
TGTGCCAGCAGCTTACTACAGCTCTATGGCTACACCTTC
CASSLLQLYGYTF
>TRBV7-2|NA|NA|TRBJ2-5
TGTGCCAGCAGCCCCCACCCGACATTCCAAGAGACCCAGTACTTC
CASSPHPTFQETQYF
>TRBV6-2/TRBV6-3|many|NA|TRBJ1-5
TGTGCCAGCCGCGACAGGAATCAGCCCCAGCATTTT
CASRDRNQPQHF
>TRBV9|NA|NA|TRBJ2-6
TGTGCCAGCAGCGCACGATACTCTGGGGCCAACGTCCTGACTTTC
CASSARYSGANVLTF
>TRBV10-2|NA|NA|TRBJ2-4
TGCGCCAGCAGTGAGACTACCACCCCGGTGACAGCCGCGAGGTACTTC
CASSETTTPVTAARYF
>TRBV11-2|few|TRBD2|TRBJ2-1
TGTGCCAGCAGCCCACAACGACTAGCGAACAATGAGCAGTTCTTC
CASSPQRLANNEQFF
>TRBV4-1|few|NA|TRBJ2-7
TGCGCCAGCAGCCCCAGGGTTCCACTCTCCCTTATCTACGAGCAGTACTTC
CASSPRVPLSLIYEQYF
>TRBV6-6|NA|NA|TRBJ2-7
TGTGCCAGCAGTTACGGGGTCCGGCGGGGCGAGCAGTACTTC
CASSYGVRRGEQYF
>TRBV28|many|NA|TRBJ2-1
TGTGCCAGCAGTTTATTCAGGTCTTGGTACGAGCAGTTCTTC
CASSLFRSWYEQFF
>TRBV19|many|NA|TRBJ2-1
TGTGCCAGTAGTATATCGACCAACAATGAGCAGTTCTTC
CASSISTNNEQFF
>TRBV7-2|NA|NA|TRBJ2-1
TGTGCCAGCAGCTTAGCTAGGACTCTAAATGGGCAGTTCTTC
CASSLARTLNGQFF
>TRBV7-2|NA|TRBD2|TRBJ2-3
TGTGCCAGCAGCTTAGTTACCGGGAGGGGCACAGATACGCAGTATTTT
CASSLVTGRGTDTQYF
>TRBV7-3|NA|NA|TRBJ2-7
TGTGCCAGCAGCTTTTTACTCGGCCGCTCATTGGGGGGCGAGCAGTACTTC
CASSFLLGRSLGGEQYF